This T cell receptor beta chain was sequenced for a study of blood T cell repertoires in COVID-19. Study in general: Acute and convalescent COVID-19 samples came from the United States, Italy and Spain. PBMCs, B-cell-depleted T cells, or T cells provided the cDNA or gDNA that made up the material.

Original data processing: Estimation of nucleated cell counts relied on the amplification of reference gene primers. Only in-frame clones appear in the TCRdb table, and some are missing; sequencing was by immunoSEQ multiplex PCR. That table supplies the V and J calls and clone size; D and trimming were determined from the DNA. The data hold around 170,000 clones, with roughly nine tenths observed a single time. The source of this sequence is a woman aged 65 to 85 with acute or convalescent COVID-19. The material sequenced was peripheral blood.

The CDR3 DNA reads TGTGCCAGCAGCTATGGAAACACCATATATTTT. It codes for CASSYGNTIYF. The J gene is TRBJ1-3, the V gene TRBV14; D is undetermined. Germline loops: CDR1 SGHDN, CDR2 FVKESK. The CDR3 has 11 amino acids. With 5 bases removed from V and 3 bases from J, the gap between germline ends came to 2 bases.